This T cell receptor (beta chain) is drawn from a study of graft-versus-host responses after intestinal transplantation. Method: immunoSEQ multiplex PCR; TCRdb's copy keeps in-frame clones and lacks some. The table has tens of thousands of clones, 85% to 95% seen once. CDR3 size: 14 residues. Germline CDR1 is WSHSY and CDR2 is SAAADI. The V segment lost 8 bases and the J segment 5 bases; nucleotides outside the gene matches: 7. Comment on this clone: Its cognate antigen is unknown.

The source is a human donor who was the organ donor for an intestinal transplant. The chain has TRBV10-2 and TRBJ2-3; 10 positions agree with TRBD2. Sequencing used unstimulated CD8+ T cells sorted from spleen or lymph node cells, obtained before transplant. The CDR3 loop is CASRGLATEDTQYF. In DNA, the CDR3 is TGCGCCAGCCGGGGACTAGCGACGGAAGATACGCAGTATTTT.